This T cell receptor (beta chain) was obtained from a study of shared clonotypes between healthy human individuals (TCRdb year 2020). Notes on the research overall: The cohort included three men and a couple of women between 18 and 49 years of age. For each donor, three plates each were used for CD4 naive and CD4 memory, two plates were used for CD8 naive, and one plate was used for CD8 memory. To estimate repertoire size and how much clonotype sharing occurs between individuals, the study deeply sequenced the blood TCR repertoires of five healthy adults. To increase sequencing depth and limit assay-specific biases, TCR repertoire library preparation and sequencing were carried out by different laboratories using diverse techniques. Leukapheresis yielded between about 0.9 and 9 billion PBMCs per donor. Broad study findings and their caveats: Pairwise subsampling led to the expectation that sequencing depth would affect the degree of clonotype sharing among donors. Naive subsets generally had larger estimated clonotype richness than memory subsets did. Compared with non-shared clonotypes, the clonotypes found in all four sorted-subset donors had higher generation probabilities. Sampling was limited to blood, and TCR repertoires in tissue likely differ from TCR repertoires in blood. The genetic and exposure-history diversity represented was limited by the small number of donors. Sharing across four donors was observed for 4.5% to 6.5% of naive CD4, less than 4% of naive CD8, 2% to 2.5% of memory CD4, and about 0.38% of memory CD8 clonotypes. Even with the large sequencing depth, rarefaction of the sorted-subset datasets indicated that sequencing was incomplete.

The donors were healthy, HIV-negative adults with no recently reported acute infections or vaccinations. Every donor was a Caucasian adult residing in Nashville, Tennessee, USA. CD4+ T cells were enriched by magnetic negative selection, after which naive cells were positively selected on CD45RA and the negative fraction was taken as the memory subset. Blood was collected by leukapheresis, and PBMCs were isolated by Ficoll-Histopaque density gradient centrifugation and then cryopreserved in liquid nitrogen vapor phase. Purity and quantity of every magnetically sorted T cell population were checked by analytical flow cytometry. Each sorted fraction had its genomic DNA isolated and then quantified by UV absorbance on a Nanodrop 2000c. Note on this clone: The antigen this receptor binds is unknown. One base away there is no much larger clone; base qualities are not given. Other DNA sequences from this sample encode an identical CDR3 as well.

Trimming at the junction amounts to 4 bases on V and 0 bases on J, and the germline ends lie 11 bases apart. The CDR3 goes from the cysteine to the phenylalanine over 15 residues. Only the CDR3 part of the read is kept: 45 bases, read in frame from the first base. CDR1 and CDR2, per the germline V gene, are SGHRS and YFSETQ. Using the deep immunoSEQ assay, multiplex PCR amplified TCR CDR3 regions from genomic DNA. Genomic DNA extracted from each cell subset was distributed evenly over all wells of several immunoSEQ 96-well plates, and each plate served as one replicate. For sorted subsets, approximately 190 ng genomic DNA, equal to some 30,000 T cell genomes, was loaded into each replicate PCR. Purified libraries were quantified with a Qubit 3.0 fluorometer, sized on a Bioanalyzer 2100, and re-quantified with the KAPA Library Quantification kit. Each immunoSEQ 96-well plate was sequenced on its own single-read 150-cycle Illumina NextSeq 550 flow cell. Per the source publication's procedure: Because the immunoSEQ output held only junctional sequences and lacked quality scores, the filtering could not match the filtering applied to full-length reads. Sequences were annotated with PyIR, a Python wrapper for IgBLAST v1.9, using IMGT germline references to assign V/J genes and CDR3. Reads with weak V/J assignments (E-value above 1e-6), missing CDR3, stop codons, out-of-frame junctions, or ambiguous translated residues were removed. V3J clonotypes were defined as sequences sharing the same inferred V gene, J gene, and CDR3 amino acid sequence. To compute the percentage overlap between repertoires, the number of shared unique clonotypes was divided by the size of the smaller repertoire. Repertoire richness was assessed with RTK rarefaction, the Chao1 estimator, and Recon v2.1 estimates of unobserved clonotypes. For all TCRbeta clonotypes obtained by the gDNA method from a few donors, generation probabilities were computed with OLGA. This immuneACCESS table, as held by TCRdb, lists in-frame sequences with V and J called but not all clones. Of the missing ones, under half trace to an unresolved V gene in checked studies; the others have no known cause. The DNA gave D and trimming, while V, J and clone size come from that table. The table for this sample lists about 1.5 million clones; 95% to 99% of them were counted only once. Around 0.47% of the sample goes to the ten largest clones.

The TCR was taken from a young man in good health. The chain was built from TRBV5-1 and TRBJ2-1, with the D gene call left open. The specimen was naive CD4+ T cells sorted from blood. The label giving this sample's cell subset or site can be read as: CD45RA+ positively selected. The bases read TGCGCCAGCAGCCCGACCCTTAGCTCCTACAATGAGCAGTTCTTC. It translates as CASSPTLSSYNEQFF.